This T cell receptor beta chain was profiled in a study of Ad26.COV2.S vaccination and SARS-CoV-2 variants (dated by TCRdb to about 2021). Context from the whole study: Donors in the vaccine arm were drawn from COV1001, a multicentre, randomized, double-blind, placebo-controlled phase I-IIa trial testing Ad26.COV2.S in healthy adults. The TCR-sequenced set comprised about 30 samples: some 20 Ad26.COV2.S vaccine recipients, 5 placebo recipients and 8 SARS-CoV-2 convalescent individuals. Investigators remained blinded to trial group allocation during experiments and outcome assessment. Sequencing of the TCRbeta repertoire served to evaluate the specificity and breadth of SARS-CoV-2-reactive T cell receptors following Ad26.COV2.S vaccination. Trial participants were randomized into five groups of five: low-dose or high-dose Ad26.COV2.S given once or twice, or placebo on both occasions. Ad26.COV2.S was given intramuscularly at 5x10^10 or 1x10^11 viral particles, as a single shot or as two shots 56 days apart.

The immunoSEQ Assay was the method used to sequence TCRbeta CDR3 regions. After extraction, genomic DNA underwent amplification by bias-controlled multiplex PCR, followed by high-throughput sequencing. Turning to the authors' computational methods: To quantify the absolute abundance of every unique TCRbeta CDR3 region, sequences were collapsed and filtered. T cell fraction was estimated by normalizing TCRbeta template counts to usable DNA, with usable DNA measured through amplification of reference genes found in all nucleated cells. Repertoire TCRs were annotated as SARS-CoV-2-specific when V gene, CDR3 amino acid sequence and J gene were exactly matched to a known reactive TCR set. MIRA supplied the reference SARS-CoV-2 TCR set, which was filtered for enrichment in COVID-19-positive ImmuneCODE repertoires so that public or cross-reactive TCRs were removed. Drawing on the MIRA antigens, annotated TCRs were analysed further at the level of specific ORF or position within ORF. Breadth was defined as the number of annotated unique rearrangements divided by the total number of unique productive rearrangements, and depth was defined as the summed frequency of the annotated unique rearrangements. TCR breadth was compared between groups using two-sided Wilcoxon rank-sum tests. Here the immuneACCESS table is served through TCRdb, limited to in-frame sequences with V and J called. Missing clones are a known gap in these copies; in checked studies unresolved V genes cover under half, and the rest lacks a known reason. V and J calls and clone size are as listed in that table; D and trimming were resolved from the DNA. Recorded for this sample are 200,000 to 300,000 clones; 88% of them occurred a single time. The ten largest clonotypes hold around 10% of the sample.

Concerning this clone: What this receptor recognizes is not known. No quality values exist for individual bases; no much larger clone is one base distant.

The treatment or condition label on this specimen signifies: 15 to 20 received Ad26.COV2.S at low or high dose, single or two shots; roughly 5 received placebo; per-sample allocation not given. Repertoires of vaccine and placebo recipients were sequenced from samples taken on day 63 after the first injection. Cohort 1b enrolled about 25 adults aged 18-55 years at a single site in Boston, USA, between 29 July and 7 August 2020. As a vaccine, Ad26.COV2.S was a replication-incompetent adenovirus type 26 vector that expressed a prefusion-stabilized SARS-CoV-2 spike protein derived from the original Wuhan strain. The V and J ends are trimmed by 5 bases and 6 bases, leaving 17 bases between them. According to the germline V gene (reference sequence), CDR1 reads SEHNR and CDR2 reads FQNEAQ. The CDR3 starts with the cysteine, ends with the phenylalanine, and has 15 residues. Only the CDR3 portion is preserved as DNA: 45 bases, with reading frame beginning at the first base.

On the study overall, not on this receptor specifically: Substantial breadth of spike-specific CD8+ and CD4+ T cell responses was reported after vaccination. Ad26.COV2.S recipients had higher spike-specific TCR breadth than placebo recipients (P = 0.0014). It was noted by the authors that total T cell responses may have been underestimated by the TCR breadth and depth analyses. The study lacked the statistical power to compare responses across vaccine doses or regimens. Vaccine and placebo recipients had comparable non-spike TCR breadth, which fits with the vaccine containing only spike.

This TCR was sampled from a person aged 18-60 years who received the Ad26.COV2.S COVID-19 vaccine or a placebo. This sequence uses TRBV7-9 and TRBJ2-4, with TRBD2 tentatively as D gene (6 bases match). The sequences come from peripheral blood, collected in a trial of Ad26.COV2.S vaccine versus placebo. The nucleotide sequence is given as TGTGCCAGCAGCCCAAGGGAGGATAACCGAAACATTCAGTACTTC. It encodes CASSPREDNRNIQYF.